This T cell receptor beta chain stems from a study of chemoradiotherapy in HPV16-positive cancers. Remarks on this clone: Its antigen is undetermined.

Germline V CDR1 and CDR2: MNHEY, SVGAGI. There are 15 residues in the CDR3. Deletions cut 6 bases from V and 6 bases from J, with 18 bases between. Points from the study as a whole: HPV-specific T cells were functionally defined from only a couple of HPV16-positive patients.

TCRdb's copy holds only in-frame clones and misses some; the assay was immunoSEQ multiplex PCR. The sample consists of about 6,400 clones, more than 60% of them appearing once. This clonotype was obtained from a human donor with HPV-associated anogenital cancer. The sample here was tumor tissue, taken from a patient who underwent chemoradiotherapy. The gene calls are TRBV6-5 and TRBJ1-5, with a possible D match to TRBD1 (5 bases). CDR3 in DNA: TGTGCCAGCAGGAGAGCAGGGAGGGGAGGTCAGCCCCAGCATTTT. It encodes CASRRAGRGGQPQHF.